This note documents a single TCR beta chain sequence. Its antigen is unknown. The data are from a study of PD-1 blockade in classical Hodgkin lymphoma. Study results and limitations: CD4+ but not CD8+ TCR diversity rose significantly by C4D1. Relapsed/refractory patients reportedly had lower baseline diversity than newly diagnosed patients.

The CDR3 is 15 amino acids. Trimming removed 4 bases from V and 1 base from J, with 14 bases in between. Germline V gives CDR1 MDHEN, CDR2 SYDVKM. TCRdb keeps only in-frame clones here, not all; method: immunoSEQ multiplex PCR. The sample has around 31,000 clones; about 71% are singletons. Autologous stem cell transplantation was followed by relapse in every patient, and brentuximab vedotin exposure varied. This sequence was found in a human donor with classical Hodgkin lymphoma. Sequences were derived from peripheral blood mononuclear cells (PBMCs), sampled before the second cycle of nivolumab. The V call is TRBV28, the J call TRBJ2-7; tentative D call: TRBD2 (6 bases). As DNA, the CDR3 is TGTGCCAGCAGTTCCCCGGGAGAGAAATCCTACGAGCAGTACTTC. Encoded protein: CASSSPGEKSYEQYF.